The 2 T cell receptor beta chains below were found in one sample sequenced in a study of T cell responses to AZD1222 COVID-19 vaccine. TCRdb keeps only in-frame clones here, not all; method: immunoSEQ multiplex PCR. The repertoire consists of approximately 100,000 clones, with under 95% occurring once and the leading ten covering approximately 1.2%. This material consisted of peripheral blood, taken on day 0 of AZD1222 vaccination. Every receptor here comes from an adult in good health.

The chain carries TRBV9 and TRBJ2-2; D remains ambiguous. The CDR3 length is 13 residues. Trimming removed 0 bases from V and 4 bases from J, with 4 bases in between. Germline values: CDR1 SGDLS, CDR2 YYNGEE. CDR3 bases: TGTGCCAGCAGCGTAGCCCCCACCGGGGAGCTGTTTTTT. This gives the protein CASSVAPTGELFF. The variable domain in full, completed from reference TRBV9 and TRBJ2-2, reads DSGVTQTPKHLITATGQRVTLRCSPRSGDLSVYWYQQSLDQGLQFLIQYYNGEERAKGNILERFSAQQFPDLHSELNLSSLELGDSALYFCASSVAPTGELFFGEGSRLTVL.

This rearrangement joins TRBV5-1 to TRBJ1-1; D perhaps matches TRBD1 (6 bases). Germline V gene sequence: CDR1 SGHRS, CDR2 YFSETQ. V lost 3 bases and J 1 base, leaving 16 bases between the germline ends. This CDR3 is built from 16 residues. CDR3 residues: CASSSGRGIGNTEAFF. For the CDR3, the DNA is TGCGCCAGCAGCTCAGGCAGGGGTATAGGGAACACTGAAGCTTTCTTT.